The rows below give T cell receptor beta chains drawn from one sample of a study of cytomegalovirus exposure and HLA in healthy donors. Sequenced by immunoSEQ multiplex PCR; TCRdb stores in-frame clones only, minus some. The sample consists of fewer than 350,000 clones, 85% to 90% of them appearing once. Sequenced input: PBMCs. Receptors originate from a woman aged 18-29 years in good health and CMV-seronegative. Each CDR3 is given with its conserved first and last residue. Each record gives: D gene, V gene, J gene, clone size, CDR3 protein, CDR3 DNA. A D gene is named only where the DNA matches it firmly. The size field is filled for only some rows; it gives once, few, many or a size class.

TRBD1	TRBV13	TRBJ1-4	once	CASSLGTAQLFF	TGTGCCAGCAGCCTAGGGACAGCGCAACTGTTTTTT
.	TRBV19	TRBJ1-1	once	CASSPYRVGPPEAFF	TGTGCCAGTAGTCCTTACAGGGTGGGACCCCCCGAGGCTTTCTTT
TRBD1	TRBV6-6	TRBJ1-2	.	CASSSLSRDRENGYTF	TGTGCCAGCAGTTCCTTATCCCGGGACAGGGAAAATGGCTACACCTTC
.	TRBV9	TRBJ1-3	.	CASSVGGTGNTIYF	TGTGCCAGCAGCGTGGGAGGGACTGGAAACACCATATATTTT
.	TRBV4-2	TRBJ2-6	.	CASSQDLHVGQQTF	TGTGCCAGCAGCCAAGATTTACATGTGGGACAACAGACTTTC
TRBD1	TRBV11-2	TRBJ1-1	.	CASSLGQTVNTEAFF	TGTGCCAGCAGCTTGGGACAGACCGTGAACACTGAAGCTTTCTTT
TRBD2	TRBV9	TRBJ2-1	once	CASSVRSGGDYNEQFF	TGTGCCAGCAGCGTAAGGAGCGGGGGGGACTACAATGAGCAGTTCTTC
.	TRBV6-6	TRBJ2-7	.	CASSYGGERGHYEQYF	TGTGCCAGCAGTTACGGGGGCGAGCGGGGACACTACGAGCAGTACTTC
TRBD2	TRBV9	TRBJ2-2	few	CASSAGGSNTGELFF	TGTGCCAGCAGCGCCGGGGGGTCGAACACCGGGGAGCTGTTTTTT
.	TRBV29-1	TRBJ1-1	.	CSVVGRFMNTEAFF	TGCAGCGTTGTAGGGAGGTTCATGAACACTGAAGCTTTCTTT
.	TRBV19	TRBJ2-7	.	CASSYNYEQYF	TGTGCCAGTAGCTATAACTACGAGCAGTACTTC
.	TRBV27	TRBJ1-1	once	CASSSRDNLGTEAFF	TGTGCCAGCAGTTCCCGGGACAATCTGGGTACTGAAGCTTTCTTT
.	TRBV28	TRBJ2-7	.	CASSTRQAPSYEQYF	TGTGCCAGCAGTACCCGACAGGCGCCCTCCTACGAGCAGTACTTC
.	TRBV10-3	TRBJ1-1	.	CAITDSLNTEAFF	TGTGCCATCACGGACAGTCTGAACACTGAAGCTTTCTTT
.	TRBV27	TRBJ1-6	.	CASSLSGIGRSPLHF	TGTGCCAGCAGTTTATCCGGGATTGGTAGGTCACCCCTCCACTTT
.	TRBV11-2	TRBJ2-5	.	CASSQQETQYF	TGTGCCAGCAGCCAACAAGAGACCCAGTACTTC
.	TRBV11-2	TRBJ2-3	.	CASSLGGGLSTDTQYF	TGTGCCAGCAGCTTAGGAGGCGGACTAAGCACAGATACGCAGTATTTT
.	TRBV19	TRBJ1-4	few	CASSIPARGGEKLFF	TGTGCCAGTAGTATCCCCGCCAGAGGAGGGGAAAAACTGTTTTTT
.	TRBV4-1	TRBJ2-5	.	CASSQEQLEGETQYF	TGCGCCAGCAGCCAAGAACAGTTGGAGGGAGAGACCCAGTACTTC
.	TRBV6-6	TRBJ1-1	.	CASSYGPASEAFF	TGTGCCAGCAGTTACGGGCCAGCCTCTGAAGCTTTCTTT
TRBD1	TRBV5-5	TRBJ2-7	.	CASSLGTGGIYEQYF	TGTGCCAGCAGCTTGGGGACAGGGGGAATCTACGAGCAGTACTTC
.	TRBV9	TRBJ1-3	.	CASSGARRVSGNTIYF	TGTGCCAGCAGCGGGGCCCGGAGGGTCTCTGGAAACACCATATATTTT
TRBD2	TRBV5-4	TRBJ2-5	.	CASSLVVKRGENQETQYF	TGTGCCAGCAGCTTGGTCGTTAAGCGGGGGGAAAACCAAGAGACCCAGTACTTC
TRBD1	TRBV7-8	TRBJ1-5	.	CASSLDRGRTQPQHF	TGTGCCAGCAGCTTAGACAGGGGGCGAACTCAGCCCCAGCATTTT
TRBD1	TRBV5-4	TRBJ1-1	few	CASSSAIQGATLVEAFF	TGTGCCAGCAGCTCCGCAATACAGGGGGCAACCCTGGTCGAAGCTTTCTTT
.	TRBV5-6	TRBJ1-2	.	CASSRAGGTRYGYTF	TGTGCCAGCAGCCGGGCGGGGGGAACTAGGTATGGCTACACCTTC
.	TRBV5-5	TRBJ1-4	.	CASSLFANGEKLFF	TGTGCCAGCAGCTTGTTCGCCAACGGTGAAAAACTGTTTTTT
TRBD2	TRBV10-3	TRBJ2-1	.	CAISEWSGGANEQFF	TGTGCCATCAGTGAATGGAGCGGGGGGGCCAATGAGCAGTTCTTC
.	TRBV7-9	TRBJ2-7	.	CASSLEQSYEQYF	TGTGCCAGCAGCTTAGAACAGTCCTACGAGCAGTACTTC